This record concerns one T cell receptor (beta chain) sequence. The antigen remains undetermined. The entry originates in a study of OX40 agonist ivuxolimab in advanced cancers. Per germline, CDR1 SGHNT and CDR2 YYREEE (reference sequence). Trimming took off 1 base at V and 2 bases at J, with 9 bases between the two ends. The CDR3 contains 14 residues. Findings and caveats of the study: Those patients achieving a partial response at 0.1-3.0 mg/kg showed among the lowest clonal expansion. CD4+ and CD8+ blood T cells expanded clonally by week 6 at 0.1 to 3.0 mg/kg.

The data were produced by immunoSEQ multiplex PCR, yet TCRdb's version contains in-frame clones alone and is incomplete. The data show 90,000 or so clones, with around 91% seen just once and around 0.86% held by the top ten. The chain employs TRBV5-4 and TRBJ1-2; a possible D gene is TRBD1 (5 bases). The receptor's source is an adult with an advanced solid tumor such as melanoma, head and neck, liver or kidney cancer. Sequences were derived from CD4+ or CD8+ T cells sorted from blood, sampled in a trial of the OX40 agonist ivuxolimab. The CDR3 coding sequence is TGTGCCAGCAGCTTGTCAGCAGGGAACTATGGCTACACCTTC. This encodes CASSLSAGNYGYTF.